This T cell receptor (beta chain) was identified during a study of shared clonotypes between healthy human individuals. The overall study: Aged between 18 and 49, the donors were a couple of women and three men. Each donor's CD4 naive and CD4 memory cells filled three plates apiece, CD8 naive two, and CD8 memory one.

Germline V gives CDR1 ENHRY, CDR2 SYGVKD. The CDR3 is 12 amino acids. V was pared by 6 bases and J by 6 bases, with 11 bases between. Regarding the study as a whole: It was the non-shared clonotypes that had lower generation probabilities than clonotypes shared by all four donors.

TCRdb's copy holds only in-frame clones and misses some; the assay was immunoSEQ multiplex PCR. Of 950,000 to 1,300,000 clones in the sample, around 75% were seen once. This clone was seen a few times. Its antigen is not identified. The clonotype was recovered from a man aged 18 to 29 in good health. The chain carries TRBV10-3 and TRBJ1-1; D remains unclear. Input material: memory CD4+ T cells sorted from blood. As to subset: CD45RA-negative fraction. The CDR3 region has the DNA TGTGCCATCAGGGCCGGTGGTTCTGAAGCTTTCTTT. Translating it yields CAIRAGGSEAFF.